The sequence of this T cell receptor (beta chain) was determined in a study of blood T cells in healthy people across ages. For the second PCR, which ran for about 7 to 11 cycles, a sample-barcoded 5' primer and a J-beta primer mix were used. There were at least 2.5 million CDR3-containing paired-end reads obtained from each sample. TCRdb recomputed calls from the 5' RACE reads with MiXCR, one row per CDR3 protein. The data hold 800,000 or so distinct CDR3 sequences, with approximately 25% observed a single time. The CDR3 spans 14 residues. The V and J ends lost 3 bases and 4 bases respectively, with 12 bases between them. Germline V gives CDR1 SGHTA, CDR2 FQGNSA. Total RNA extracted from each sample amounted to at least 6 micrograms. These sequences were also reported in another study, on T cells of mothers and their children. From that study: A few healthy Caucasian mothers gave samples, and so did their six children.

The receptor was isolated from a boy between 10 and 17 years old in good health. The chain carries TRBV7-2 and TRBJ1-1; no clear D gene. The sample consisted of blood. Here the CDR3 reads CASSLRRGVTEAFF. The CDR3 DNA sequence: TGTGCCAGCAGCTTGAGGCGCGGGGTCACTGAAGCTTTCTTT.